One T cell receptor (beta chain) is described in this entry. Which antigen it targets is not known. Base quality data are lacking; no much larger clone is found one base away. These data originate in a study of blood T cells in healthy people across ages (dated by TCRdb to about 2015). Background on the whole study: In model experiments, template switching captured roughly one uniquely barcoded TCR beta cDNA molecule for every two T cells. Two additional independent replicas of 1 million unique cDNA reads from the same blood draw were analyzed for two donors (one aged 18 to 29 and one aged 80 or older). To track age-related changes in TCR beta repertoire diversity, the study relied on deep sequencing normalized with unique cDNA molecular identifiers. To avoid experimental bias, donors of different ages were distributed randomly across sequencing lanes. Four age groups were formed from the donors: young (average roughly 15 years), middle-aged (roughly 38), aged (62) and long-lived (around 82).

Here is what the overall study found, with its caveats: Donor CMV infection status was unknown, potentially confounding age-related changes in expanded clonotypes. Since profiling was done on bulk unsorted PBMCs, naive and antigen-experienced compartments could not be conclusively compared. The percentage of naive T cells measured by flow cytometry correlated strongly with observed TCR beta diversity. Estimates of total diversity based on one million sequenced T cells were considered lower bounds and underestimates. As age increased, observed TCR beta diversity per million T cells dropped in a roughly linear way, and a significant reduction was already evident by age about 40. Compared with the aged group, the long-lived group had more naive CD4+ T cells, fewer expanded clones and increased TCR diversity, a pattern suggesting age selection.

There are 17 amino acids in the CDR3, from cysteine to phenylalanine inclusive. Only the CDR3 DNA is retained, 51 bases long and in frame from the first base. Reading the germline V gene (reference sequence) gives CDR1 PRHDT and CDR2 FYEKMQ. Trimming takes 5 bases from V and 1 base from J, and the germline ends sit 19 bases apart. Library creation used 5' RACE. TCRdb names Illumina HiSeq 2500 as the instrument used. A second PCR of roughly 7 to 11 cycles was performed with a sample-barcoded 5' primer and a J-beta primer mix. Each TCR beta cDNA molecule received a unique molecular identifier from a template-switch 5' adaptor carrying 12 random nucleotides. Each sample yielded at least 3 million CDR3-containing paired-end reads. The Mint cDNA synthesis kit, primed by a TRBC-specific oligonucleotide, was used to synthesize first-strand cDNA from all RNA. Following uracil-DNA glycosylase treatment, a first 18-cycle PCR with universal primers M1SS and BC2_uni_R was performed on all cDNA. From the authors' description of their analysis: For normalization, 1 million high-quality reads were randomly selected from each sample, with every read carrying a distinct molecular identifier. Reads with shared molecular identifiers were discarded instead of being binned into consensus sequences. MiTCR, with a Q25 quality threshold and the strictest error-elimination algorithm, was used for CDR3 identification, clonotype clustering and error correction. A nonparametric unseen species model with Euler transformation was used to estimate lower-bound total TCR beta diversity. TCRdb handled the public reads itself, with Q25 trimming in fastp and clone calling in MiXCR, and kept productive beta chains. Merged by CDR3 protein, the rows form single entries marked with the most common genes and DNA. TCRdb, rather than the study authors, made the V and J calls. This sample comprises hundreds of thousands of distinct CDR3 sequences, about half of them detected only once. Of the sample, over 15% is held by the ten largest clones.

The roughly 39 donors, aged about 6 to 95 years, were systemically healthy Caucasian individuals from Russia. Around 9.8 milliliters of peripheral blood were collected from each donor into EDTA-treated Vacutainer tubes. Ficoll-Paque density-gradient centrifugation was used to isolate PBMCs, with at least 6.5 million per sample. Trizol reagent was used to extract total RNA from PBMCs, with at least 6 micrograms per sample. The percentages of naive CD45RAhigh/CD27high T cells were determined by flow cytometry on a PBMC aliquot from every donor. The source material was blood. In this chain, TRBV13 is recombined with TRBJ2-3; the D segment may tentatively be TRBD1 or TRBD2, each giving 5 matched bases. The source of this sequence is an elderly man in good health. The encoded CDR3 is CASSPRYYGTGTDTQYF. The sequence in DNA is TGTGCCAGCAGCCCCCGGTACTATGGGACGGGCACAGATACGCAGTATTTT.